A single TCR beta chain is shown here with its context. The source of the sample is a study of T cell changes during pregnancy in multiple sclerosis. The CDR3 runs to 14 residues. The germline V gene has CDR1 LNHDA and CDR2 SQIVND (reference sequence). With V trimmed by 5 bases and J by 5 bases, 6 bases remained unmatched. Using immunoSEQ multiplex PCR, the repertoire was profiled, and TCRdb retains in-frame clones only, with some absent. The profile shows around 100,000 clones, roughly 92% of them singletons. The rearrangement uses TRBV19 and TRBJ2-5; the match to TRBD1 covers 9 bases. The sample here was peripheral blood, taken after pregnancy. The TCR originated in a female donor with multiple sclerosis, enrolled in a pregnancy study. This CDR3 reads CASSPDRGWETQYF. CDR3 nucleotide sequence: TGTGCCAGTAGTCCGGACAGGGGATGGGAGACCCAGTACTTC.